This T cell receptor beta chain comes out of a study of blood T cell repertoires in COVID-19. Across the study: Sites in the United States, Italy and Spain provided acute and convalescent COVID-19 samples.

In the study's own analysis: Quantification of nucleated cells was approximated via reference gene primer amplification. Assay: immunoSEQ multiplex PCR; the TCRdb copy retains only in-frame clones and omits some. The DNA gave D and trimming, while V, J and clone size come from that table. The table lists about 150,000 clones, approximately 80% of them singletons, with approximately 3.7% in the top ten. The germline V and J ends were trimmed by 6 bases and 13 bases, with 18 bases remaining between them. Germline V lookup: CDR1 MDHEN, CDR2 SYDVKM. The CDR3 contains 12 residues. The sample was peripheral blood. The TCR comes from a woman older than 75 with acute or convalescent COVID-19. The V call is TRBV28, the J call TRBJ1-2; tentative D call: TRBD1 (6 bases). The CDR3: CASRSGVLWPTF. The CDR3 DNA reads as TGTGCCAGCAGATCAGGGGTATTGTGGCCCACCTTC.